This TCR beta chain was recovered during a study of CD8 T cells in Susac syndrome. Each multiple sclerosis control was a treatment-naive patient with relapsing-remitting disease that was either stable or active. After extraction with the RNeasy kit, roughly 0.45 to 1 ug of the RNA was reverse transcribed using random hexamers. The TCR beta CDR3 was amplified by immunoSEQ multiplex PCR across 54 Vbeta, 13 Jbeta. TCRdb re-derived calls from the immunoSEQ multiplex PCR reads in MiXCR, one entry per CDR3 protein. The sample includes about 210,000 distinct CDR3 sequences, around 96% of them seen just once. The germline gives CDR1 MGHRA, CDR2 YSYEKL. The CDR3 sequence is 14 residues long. V gave up 0 bases and J gave up 5 bases, with 10 bases separating them.

What was sequenced was CD4+ T cells from PBMCs. The chain joins TRBV4-1 to TRBJ1-2; TRBD1 is a possible D gene (5 bases). The TCR sequence derives from a human donor with multiple sclerosis. The CDR3 DNA is TGCGCCAGCAGCCAAGATGGGGGAAAGTATGGCTACACCTTC. Its translation is CASSQDGGKYGYTF.